This entry lists 8 T cell receptor beta chains sequenced from one sample in a study of OX40 agonist ivuxolimab in advanced cancers. The protocol was immunoSEQ multiplex PCR, while the TCRdb copy is restricted to in-frame clones and leaves out a portion. The data hold 50,000 to 80,000 clones, with about 88% observed a single time. The sample in question was CD4+ or CD8+ T cells sorted from blood, obtained in a trial of the OX40 agonist ivuxolimab. The receptors stem from an adult with an advanced solid tumor such as melanoma, head and neck, liver or kidney cancer.

J is TRBJ1-2 and V is TRBV7-8; D remains ambiguous. The germline V gene has CDR1 SGHVS and CDR2 FQNEAQ. Trimming removed 5 bases at V and 4 bases at J, with 14 bases between. This CDR3 is built from 14 residues. The CDR3 protein is CASSLARQSYGYTF. The CDR3 DNA is TGTGCCAGCAGCCTCGCCCGGCAGTCCTATGGCTACACCTTC.

The chain is built from TRBV11-3 and TRBJ2-2; no firm D call. Between the trimmed V and J ends, which lost 3 bases and 3 bases, there was a span of 8 bases. CDR3 size: 14 residues. Germline loops: CDR1 SGHNT, CDR2 YENEEA. The CDR3 loop reads CASSFVRDTGELFF. The CDR3 DNA sequence: TGTGCCAGCAGCTTCGTACGGGACACCGGGGAGCTGTTTTTT.

By share, this clone counts as large. The V and J genes are TRBV15 and TRBJ1-1, with 8 bases identical to TRBD1. The trim removed 1 base at V and 3 bases at J, leaving 7 bases unmatched. Germline V gene data show CDR1 as LNHNV and CDR2 as YYDKDF (reference sequence). CDR3 size: 16 residues. CDR3 in DNA: TGTGCCACCAGCAGAGGGCGAGACAGGGGCGACACTGAAGCTTTCTTT. Amino acid sequence: CATSRGRDRGDTEAFF.

The gene calls are TRBV2 and TRBJ1-5, with 8 positions matching TRBD1. V lost 7 bases, J lost 2 bases, and 7 bases stayed unmatched. Germline V lookup: CDR1 SNHLY, CDR2 FYNNEI. The CDR3 has 15 residues. The CDR3 loop is CASIPQGGGNQPQHF. DNA of the CDR3: TGTGCCAGCATACCACAGGGGGGAGGCAATCAGCCCCAGCATTTT.

CDR3 amino acids: CASSAYQGLAGTDTQYF. The CDR3 DNA reads as TGCGCCAGCAGCGCTTACCAAGGCCTCGCCGGCACAGATACGCAGTATTTT. The V and J genes are TRBV5-1 and TRBJ2-3; no clear D gene. Trimming shortened V by 4 bases and J by 1 base, and 19 bases separated the two germline ends. Per germline, CDR1 SGHRS and CDR2 YFSETQ. This CDR3 is 17 amino acids long.

This chain uses TRBV6-5 with TRBJ1-1; D possibly corresponds to TRBD1 (6 bases). The CDR3 length is 12 residues. With 2 bases removed from V and 11 bases from J, the gap between germline ends came to 12 bases. The germline V gene encodes CDR1 MNHEY and CDR2 SVGAGI. CDR3 region: CASSYATGNAFF. CDR3 sequence (DNA): TGTGCCAGCAGTTACGCTACAGGGAATGCTTTCTTT.

The chain has TRBV5-1 and TRBJ2-5, with TRBD1 identical over 8 bases. Per the germline V gene, CDR1 is SGHRS and CDR2 is YFSETQ. With V trimmed by 5 bases and J by 5 bases, 11 bases remained unmatched. This CDR3 is 15 amino acids long. CDR3 DNA: TGCGCCAGCAGGTTTGACAGGGGAGTTGGGGAGACCCAGTACTTC. Translation: CASRFDRGVGETQYF.

The CDR3 nucleotides are TGTGCCAGCAGCAGAGAATTCACCGGGGAGCTGTTTTTT. It specifies CASSREFTGELFF. The J gene is TRBJ2-2, the V gene TRBV9; no firm D call. With 4 bases removed from V and 4 bases from J, the gap between germline ends came to 8 bases. The germline V gene encodes CDR1 SGDLS and CDR2 YYNGEE. The CDR3 has 13 amino acids.